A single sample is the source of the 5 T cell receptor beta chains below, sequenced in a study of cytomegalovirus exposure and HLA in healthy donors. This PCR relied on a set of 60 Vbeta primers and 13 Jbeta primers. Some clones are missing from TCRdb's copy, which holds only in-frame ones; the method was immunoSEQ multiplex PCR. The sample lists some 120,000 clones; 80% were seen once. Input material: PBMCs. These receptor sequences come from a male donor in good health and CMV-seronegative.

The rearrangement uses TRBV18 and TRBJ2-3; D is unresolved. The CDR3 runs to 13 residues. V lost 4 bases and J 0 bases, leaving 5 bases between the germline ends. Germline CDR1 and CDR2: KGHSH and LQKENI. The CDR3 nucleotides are TGTGCCAGCTCACTTATCAGCACAGATACGCAGTATTTT. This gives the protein CASSLISTDTQYF.

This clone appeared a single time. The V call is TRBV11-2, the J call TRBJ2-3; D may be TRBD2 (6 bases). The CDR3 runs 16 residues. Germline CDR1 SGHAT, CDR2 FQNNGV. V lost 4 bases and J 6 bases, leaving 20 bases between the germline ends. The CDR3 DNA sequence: TGTGCCAGCAGCTCCCGGCACGGACTAAATCACGATACGCAGTATTTT. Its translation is CASSSRHGLNHDTQYF.

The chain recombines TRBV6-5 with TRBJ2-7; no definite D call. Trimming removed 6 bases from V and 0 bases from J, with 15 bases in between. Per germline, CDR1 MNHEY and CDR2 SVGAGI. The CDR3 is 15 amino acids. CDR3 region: CASSRFGSRSYEQYF. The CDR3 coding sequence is TGTGCCAGCAGCCGATTTGGCTCTCGCTCCTACGAGCAGTACTTC.

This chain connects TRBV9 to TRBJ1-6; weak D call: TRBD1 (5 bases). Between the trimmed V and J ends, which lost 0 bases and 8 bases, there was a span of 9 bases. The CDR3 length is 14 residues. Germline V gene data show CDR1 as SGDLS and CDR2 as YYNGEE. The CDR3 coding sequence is TGTGCCAGCAGCGTAGGGGGCTTTGATTCACCCCTCCACTTT. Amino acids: CASSVGGFDSPLHF.

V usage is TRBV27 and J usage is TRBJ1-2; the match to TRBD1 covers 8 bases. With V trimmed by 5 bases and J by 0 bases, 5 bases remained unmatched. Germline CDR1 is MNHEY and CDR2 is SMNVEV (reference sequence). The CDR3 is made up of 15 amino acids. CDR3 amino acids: CASSGTGGANYGYTF. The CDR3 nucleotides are TGTGCCAGCAGTGGAACAGGGGGAGCTAACTATGGCTACACCTTC.